This T cell receptor beta chain was recorded in a study of T cells after yellow fever vaccination. This clonotype was seen a few times. The target antigen is unknown. TCRdb ran MiXCR on the 5' RACE reads and lists one entry per CDR3 protein. The repertoire consists of 450,000 to 600,000 distinct CDR3 sequences, with approximately 13% occurring once and the leading ten covering around 15%. The study, taken as a whole, reports: Weaker, the secondary response peaked sooner, at day 5 versus 15. Post-booster reappearance was seen for most primary-vaccination clones (about 95% CD4, roughly 88% CD8). Contamination by abundant bulk-population clonotypes could be present in FACS-sorted repertoires.

The TCR was taken from a man aged 25 to 40 who received the YFV17D yellow fever vaccine. This sample comprised PBMCs, obtained on the day of the yellow fever booster vaccination.

The CDR3 loop reads CASSPASGRAIGTQYF. The CDR3 DNA is TGTGCCAGCAGCCCTGCGAGCGGGAGGGCCATCGGGACCCAGTACTTC. The chain joins TRBV7-2 to TRBJ2-5; 10 bases agree with TRBD2. Germline lookup yields CDR1 SGHTA and CDR2 FQGNSA. The CDR3 sequence is 16 residues long. V lost 5 bases and J lost 7; bases outside the gene matches: 13.